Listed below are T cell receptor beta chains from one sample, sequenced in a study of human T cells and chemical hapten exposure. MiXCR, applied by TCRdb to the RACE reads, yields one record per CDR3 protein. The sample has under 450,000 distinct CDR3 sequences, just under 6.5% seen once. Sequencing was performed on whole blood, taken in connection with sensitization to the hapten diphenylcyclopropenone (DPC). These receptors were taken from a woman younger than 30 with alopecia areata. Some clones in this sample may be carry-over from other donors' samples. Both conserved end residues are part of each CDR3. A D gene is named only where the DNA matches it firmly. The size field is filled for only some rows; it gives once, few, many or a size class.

CDR3nt: TGTGCCAGCAGCCCTCGGACAGGGGGTAAATACGAGCAGTACTTC
CDR3aa: CASSPRTGGKYEQYF
j_gene: TRBJ2-7
v_gene: TRBV21-1
abundance: -
d_gene: -

CDR3nt: TGTGCCAGCAGTTCCCTCGACAGGGAGGACACCGGGGAGCTGTTTTTT
CDR3aa: CASSSLDREDTGELFF
j_gene: TRBJ2-2
v_gene: TRBV27
abundance: few
d_gene: -

CDR3nt: TGCGCCAGCAGCTTAGGCGGACAGGGAATGAACATTCAGTACTTC
CDR3aa: CASSLGGQGMNIQYF
j_gene: TRBJ2-4
v_gene: TRBV5-1
abundance: -
d_gene: TRBD1

CDR3nt: TGCAGCGTCGGGACAGGGGCCCATCAGCCCCAGCATTTT
CDR3aa: CSVGTGAHQPQHF
j_gene: TRBJ1-5
v_gene: TRBV29-1
abundance: many
d_gene: TRBD1

CDR3nt: TGTGCCAGCTCACCATTGGAACAGGGGGCCGACGAGCAGTACTTC
CDR3aa: CASSPLEQGADEQYF
j_gene: TRBJ2-7
v_gene: TRBV18
abundance: -
d_gene: TRBD1

CDR3nt: TGTGCCAGCTCACCGGGACAGGGGACCCACAATGAGCAGTTCTTC
CDR3aa: CASSPGQGTHNEQFF
j_gene: TRBJ2-1
v_gene: TRBV18
abundance: many
d_gene: TRBD1

CDR3nt: TGTGCCAGCAGTTACTCACCCGGGGGGTACGAGACCCAGTACTTC
CDR3aa: CASSYSPGGYETQYF
j_gene: TRBJ2-5
v_gene: TRBV6-2/TRBV6-3
abundance: few
d_gene: TRBD2

CDR3nt: TGCGCCAGCAGCCAAGAGAGGGGATGGTACACTGAAGCTTTCTTT
CDR3aa: CASSQERGWYTEAFF
j_gene: TRBJ1-1
v_gene: TRBV4-3
abundance: many
d_gene: -

CDR3nt: TGTGCCAGCAGTTTAAGCCCGGAAGGGAAGGCTGTTGGGAACGAGCAGTACTTC
CDR3aa: CASSLSPEGKAVGNEQYF
j_gene: TRBJ2-7
v_gene: TRBV27
abundance: -
d_gene: -

CDR3nt: TGTGCCATCACCCCAAATTTCGGACTAGCCACAGATACGCAGTATTTT
CDR3aa: CAITPNFGLATDTQYF
j_gene: TRBJ2-3
v_gene: TRBV10-3
abundance: -
d_gene: TRBD2

CDR3nt: TGTGCCAGCAGCGTGGGGGACTCAAAGGCTGGAAACACCATATATTTT
CDR3aa: CASSVGDSKAGNTIYF
j_gene: TRBJ1-3
v_gene: TRBV9
abundance: many
d_gene: -

CDR3nt: TGCAGCGTCGGAGAGACTGAAGCTTTCTTT
CDR3aa: CSVGETEAFF
j_gene: TRBJ1-1
v_gene: TRBV29-1
abundance: many
d_gene: -

CDR3nt: TGTGCCAGCAGCCCCCGGGACAGGGGAGCAGATACGCAGTATTTT
CDR3aa: CASSPRDRGADTQYF
j_gene: TRBJ2-3
v_gene: TRBV12-3/TRBV12-4
abundance: many
d_gene: TRBD1

CDR3nt: TGTGCCAGCAGTTTATGGGGAATGGGGGTAGCCAAAAACATTCAGTACTTC
CDR3aa: CASSLWGMGVAKNIQYF
j_gene: TRBJ2-4
v_gene: TRBV28
abundance: many
d_gene: -

CDR3nt: TGCGCCAGCAGCCGTCAGACTAGCGCACACGAGCAGTACTTC
CDR3aa: CASSRQTSAHEQYF
j_gene: TRBJ2-7
v_gene: TRBV5-1
abundance: many
d_gene: TRBD2

CDR3nt: TGTGCCAGCAGCGCTTGGGGCACATATACGCAGCATTTT
CDR3aa: CASSAWGTYTQHF
j_gene: TRBJ1-5
v_gene: TRBV7-2
abundance: -
d_gene: -

CDR3nt: TGTGCCAGCACCGAGCCGAGGGGGGGAGTTAACTATGGCTACACCTTC
CDR3aa: CASTEPRGGVNYGYTF
j_gene: TRBJ1-2
v_gene: TRBV4-2
abundance: many
d_gene: -

CDR3nt: TGTGCCAGCAGCCCCTTAGGCGGGGGCGGTAATGGCTACACCTTC
CDR3aa: CASSPLGGGGNGYTF
j_gene: TRBJ1-2
v_gene: TRBV7-9
abundance: few
d_gene: -

CDR3nt: TGCGCCAGCAGCGTATCCGGGACAGGCCTCGAAAAACTGTTTTTT
CDR3aa: CASSVSGTGLEKLFF
j_gene: TRBJ1-4
v_gene: TRBV5-1
abundance: -
d_gene: TRBD1

CDR3nt: TGTGCCAGCAGCCAAAACAGGGGGCAGCCCCAGCATTTT
CDR3aa: CASSQNRGQPQHF
j_gene: TRBJ1-5
v_gene: TRBV7-9
abundance: -
d_gene: TRBD1

CDR3nt: TGTGCCAGCCGACAGGGAACCTACGAGCAGTACTTC
CDR3aa: CASRQGTYEQYF
j_gene: TRBJ2-7
v_gene: TRBV7-9
abundance: many
d_gene: TRBD1

CDR3nt: TGCGCCAGCAGCCAAGATAGTGGGGGACAGGGGGCGATCTACGAGCAGTACTTC
CDR3aa: CASSQDSGGQGAIYEQYF
j_gene: TRBJ2-7
v_gene: TRBV4-3
abundance: -
d_gene: TRBD1

CDR3nt: TGTGCCAGCAGCCAAGGTGGCAGGGGCTATGGCTACACCTTC
CDR3aa: CASSQGGRGYGYTF
j_gene: TRBJ1-2
v_gene: TRBV3-1
abundance: many
d_gene: -

CDR3nt: TGCAGCGTTGATCATCGCGGGGACTACAATGAGCAGTTCTTC
CDR3aa: CSVDHRGDYNEQFF
j_gene: TRBJ2-1
v_gene: TRBV29-1
abundance: -
d_gene: -

CDR3nt: TGTGCCAGCAGCTCCCAGGGGAAAGTCCTGACTTTC
CDR3aa: CASSSQGKVLTF
j_gene: TRBJ2-6
v_gene: TRBV7-3
abundance: -
d_gene: -

CDR3nt: TGTGCCAGCAGCTTATCCGGGACAGAGAGTTATCAGCCCCAGCATTTT
CDR3aa: CASSLSGTESYQPQHF
j_gene: TRBJ1-5
v_gene: TRBV7-9
abundance: many
d_gene: TRBD1

CDR3nt: TGCGCCAGCAGCCAACCGGACTCCCCCGGCTCCTACGAGCAGTACTTC
CDR3aa: CASSQPDSPGSYEQYF
j_gene: TRBJ2-7
v_gene: TRBV4-1
abundance: -
d_gene: -

CDR3nt: TGTGCCAGCAGGCCGGGACTAGCAGTAGAGACCCAGTACTTC
CDR3aa: CASRPGLAVETQYF
j_gene: TRBJ2-5
v_gene: TRBV2
abundance: few
d_gene: TRBD2

CDR3nt: TGCAGTGCTAGTATCCCTAGCGGGCGAACAGATACGCAGTATTTT
CDR3aa: CSASIPSGRTDTQYF
j_gene: TRBJ2-3
v_gene: TRBV20-1
abundance: -
d_gene: TRBD2

CDR3nt: TGTGCCAGCAGCTTAACCAGGTACGGAGATACGCAGTATTTT
CDR3aa: CASSLTRYGDTQYF
j_gene: TRBJ2-3
v_gene: TRBV7-2
abundance: few
d_gene: -

CDR3nt: TGCGCCAGCAGCTTCATGGGACAGACGACTGAAAAACTGTTTTTT
CDR3aa: CASSFMGQTTEKLFF
j_gene: TRBJ1-4
v_gene: TRBV5-1
abundance: -
d_gene: TRBD1

CDR3nt: TGTGCCAGCAGTGGGTTGGTTCCCCGTAATTCACCCCTCCACTTT
CDR3aa: CASSGLVPRNSPLHF
j_gene: TRBJ1-6
v_gene: TRBV7-9
abundance: many
d_gene: -

CDR3nt: TGTGCCAGCTCATCACAGGGATCTCCTTACACAGATACGCAGTATTTT
CDR3aa: CASSSQGSPYTDTQYF
j_gene: TRBJ2-3
v_gene: TRBV18
abundance: few
d_gene: -

CDR3nt: TGTGCCAGCAGCAGGGACAGGCTTTATTCACCCCTCCACTTT
CDR3aa: CASSRDRLYSPLHF
j_gene: TRBJ1-6
v_gene: TRBV6-6
abundance: many
d_gene: TRBD1

CDR3nt: TGTGCCAGCAGCTTAGAAAGAGGGGGCTACACCTTC
CDR3aa: CASSLERGGYTF
j_gene: TRBJ1-2
v_gene: TRBV7-9
abundance: few
d_gene: -

CDR3nt: TGTGCCAGCAGCTTATCACTTGGGCAGGGGTACCAATCTAATGAAAAACTGTTTTTT
CDR3aa: CASSLSLGQGYQSNEKLFF
j_gene: TRBJ1-4
v_gene: TRBV11-2
abundance: few
d_gene: -

CDR3nt: TGCAGCGTTGTTGTGGGGGTCACCACTGAAGCTTTCTTT
CDR3aa: CSVVVGVTTEAFF
j_gene: TRBJ1-1
v_gene: TRBV29-1
abundance: few
d_gene: -

CDR3nt: TGTGCCAGCAGCCTCAAAGGACAGGGGAGTTTCGGCTACACCTTC
CDR3aa: CASSLKGQGSFGYTF
j_gene: TRBJ1-2
v_gene: TRBV4-2
abundance: many
d_gene: TRBD1

CDR3nt: TGTGCCAGCAGTCAGACTAGCAATCAGCCCCAGCATTTT
CDR3aa: CASSQTSNQPQHF
j_gene: TRBJ1-5
v_gene: TRBV12-3/TRBV12-4
abundance: many
d_gene: -

CDR3nt: TGTGCCAGCAGCCCCTCAGGGGGTAGTACCGGGGAGCTGTTTTTT
CDR3aa: CASSPSGGSTGELFF
j_gene: TRBJ2-2
v_gene: TRBV5-5
abundance: -
d_gene: TRBD1

CDR3nt: TGCAGCGTTCGCAGGGCCTCTGGAAACACCATATATTTT
CDR3aa: CSVRRASGNTIYF
j_gene: TRBJ1-3
v_gene: TRBV29-1
abundance: few
d_gene: -

CDR3nt: TGCGCCAGCAGCTTGGGGGCAGGGGTTGAAGCTTTCTTT
CDR3aa: CASSLGAGVEAFF
j_gene: TRBJ1-1
v_gene: TRBV5-1
abundance: many
d_gene: -

CDR3nt: TGCAGTGCTAGAGGACTCTCTAATTCACCCCTCCACTTT
CDR3aa: CSARGLSNSPLHF
j_gene: TRBJ1-6
v_gene: TRBV20-1
abundance: -
d_gene: -

CDR3nt: TGCAGTGCTAGAGTCGGTGGAAGGGGGGAAAAACTGTTTTTT
CDR3aa: CSARVGGRGEKLFF
j_gene: TRBJ1-4
v_gene: TRBV20-1
abundance: -
d_gene: -

CDR3nt: TGCAGTGCTAGAGGACTAGCGCAAGAGCAGTACTTC
CDR3aa: CSARGLAQEQYF
j_gene: TRBJ2-7
v_gene: TRBV20-1
abundance: few
d_gene: TRBD2

CDR3nt: TGTGCCAGCAGTTACCCCCACCCCTACAATGAGCAGTTCTTC
CDR3aa: CASSYPHPYNEQFF
j_gene: TRBJ2-1
v_gene: TRBV6-2/TRBV6-3
abundance: many
d_gene: -

CDR3nt: TGTGCCACCAGCAGGGACAAGCAAGAGACCCAGTACTTC
CDR3aa: CATSRDKQETQYF
j_gene: TRBJ2-5
v_gene: TRBV15
abundance: many
d_gene: -